The clone carrying this TCR beta chain was counted a few times. Its antigen is undetermined. The sample comes from a study of T cell responses to AZD1222 COVID-19 vaccine. V was clipped by 4 bases and J by 1 base; unmatched bases: 12. The CDR3 covers 18 residues. Germline V gene lookup returns CDR1 SGHNT and CDR2 YYREEE (reference sequence). The data were produced by immunoSEQ multiplex PCR, yet TCRdb's version contains in-frame clones alone and is incomplete. Seen here are more than 85,000 clones, nearly 90% observed once, and the top ten hold about 15%. Findings and limits, study-wide: Among the donors, most were white British and more were female, and clonal diversity was possibly underestimated. Just 5 or 6 AZD1222 recipients tested seropositive at baseline.

The TCR sequence derives from an adult in good health. J is TRBJ1-1 and V is TRBV5-4; TRBD1 matches 11 bases. Sequenced material: peripheral blood, taken on day 0 of AZD1222 vaccination. The CDR3 DNA follows: TGTGCCAGCAGCGCCACCAGGGACAGGGGGTTGGAGAACACTGAAGCTTTCTTT. Its translation: CASSATRDRGLENTEAFF. The full variable domain, in which reference TRBV5-4 and TRBJ1-1 provide the parts outside the CDR3, is ETGVTQSPTHLIKTRGQQVTLRCSSQSGHNTVSWYQQALGQGPQFIFQYYREEENGRGNFPPRFSGLQFPNYSSELNVNALELDDSALYLCASSATRDRGLENTEAFFGQGTRLTVV.